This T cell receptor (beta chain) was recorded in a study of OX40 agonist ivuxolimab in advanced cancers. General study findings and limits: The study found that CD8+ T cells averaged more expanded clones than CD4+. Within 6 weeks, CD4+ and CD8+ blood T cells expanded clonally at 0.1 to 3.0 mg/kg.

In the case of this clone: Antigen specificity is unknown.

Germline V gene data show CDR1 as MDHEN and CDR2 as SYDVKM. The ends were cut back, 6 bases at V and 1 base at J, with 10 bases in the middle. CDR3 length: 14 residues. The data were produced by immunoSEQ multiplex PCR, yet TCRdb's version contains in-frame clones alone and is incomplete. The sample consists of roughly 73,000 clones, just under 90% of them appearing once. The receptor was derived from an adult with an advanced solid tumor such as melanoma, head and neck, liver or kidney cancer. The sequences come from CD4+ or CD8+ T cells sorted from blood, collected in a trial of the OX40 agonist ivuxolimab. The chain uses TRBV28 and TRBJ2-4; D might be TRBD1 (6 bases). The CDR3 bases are TGTGCCAGCAGGAATAGGGGGGCCAAAAACATTCAGTACTTC. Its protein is CASRNRGAKNIQYF.